This entry features one T cell receptor (beta chain) sequence. It lacks a known antigen. Within one base of it there is no much larger clone, and no base qualities were kept. The immunoSEQ Assay, a bias-controlled multiplex PCR, was used to amplify TCRbeta CDR3 regions from genomic DNA. As for how the authors treated the data: The number of nucleated cells in each sample was estimated from the amplification of reference gene primers within the assay. To quantify the absolute abundance of each unique TCRbeta CDR3 rearrangement, sequence reads were collapsed and filtered. For each sample, productive Simpson clonality was calculated by taking the square root of Simpson's diversity index across productive rearrangements. The source is immuneACCESS, and TCRdb retained only in-frame sequences with V and J called. Part of the clones is not carried over; for the studies checked, unresolved V genes explain less than half of this, and the remainder is unexplained. V, J and clone size are taken as reported in that table, and D and trimming were inferred from the DNA itself. Present in this sample are more than 450,000 clones, around 90% of which were seen just once. Clones ranked in the top ten supply roughly 0.72% of the sample.

This record belongs to a study of blood T cell repertoires in COVID-19 (dated by TCRdb to 2020 to 2021). At the level of the whole study: Collaborator samples came from the United States, Italy and Spain and covered acute and convalescent phases of COVID-19. Subjects who had been exposed to COVID-19, were actively infected with it, or had recovered from it provided the deeply sampled blood TCRbeta repertoires that made up the dataset. The material from the prospective study consisted of cDNA or gDNA derived from T cells, B-cell-depleted T cells, or PBMCs. Nearly every sample came with metadata listing a de-identified subject ID, COVID-19 status, age in years and sex. The repertoires were made available in a free public database intended to serve as a resource for research on the immune response to SARS-CoV-2. Samples came from the ongoing ImmuneRACE study (first 160 participants) plus 1,254 subjects from 6 global collaborators. Where HLA class I and class II types were available, the types were taken from metadata supplied by the sample provider, not from assay-based typing. The research as a whole found: Clinical and demographic metadata were provided uncurated, with the amount varying by source and participant.

Participants in the prospective study were enrolled through a virtual design, were aged roughly 18 to 100 years, and lived in approximately 25 United States geographic areas. To assign participants to cohorts, the prospective study relied on clinical history that participants themselves reported in a screening survey and a study questionnaire. For ImmuneRACE Cohort 3, a participant was defined as recovered based on two consecutive negative NP/OP PCR tests, clearance by a healthcare professional, or resolution of symptoms. Mobile phlebotomists in the prospective study collected whole blood, serum and a nasopharyngeal or oropharyngeal swab from every participant. Prospective study participants could optionally give additional blood draws and questionnaires over an approximately two-month period. Prospective study blood samples were shipped either frozen or at room temperature before DNA extraction.

From V the trimming removes 5 bases and from J it removes 4 bases, while the gene matches leave 8 bases of the junction unaccounted for. The CDR3 has 15 amino acids, counting the end cysteine and phenylalanine. Of the read, only the CDR3 DNA is kept; its 45 bases are in frame from base 1. Per the germline V gene (reference sequence), PRHDT is the CDR1 and FYEKMQ is the CDR2. The chain uses TRBV13 and TRBJ2-1, and 7 junctional nucleotides match TRBD1. Material for sequencing was PBMCs or T cells enriched from blood (not recorded which). The sequence was obtained from a woman aged 18-35 years who had recovered from COVID-19. The nucleotide sequence is given as TGTGCCAGCAGCCCGGGGACAGCACCTTACAATGAGCAGTTCTTC. It encodes CASSPGTAPYNEQFF.